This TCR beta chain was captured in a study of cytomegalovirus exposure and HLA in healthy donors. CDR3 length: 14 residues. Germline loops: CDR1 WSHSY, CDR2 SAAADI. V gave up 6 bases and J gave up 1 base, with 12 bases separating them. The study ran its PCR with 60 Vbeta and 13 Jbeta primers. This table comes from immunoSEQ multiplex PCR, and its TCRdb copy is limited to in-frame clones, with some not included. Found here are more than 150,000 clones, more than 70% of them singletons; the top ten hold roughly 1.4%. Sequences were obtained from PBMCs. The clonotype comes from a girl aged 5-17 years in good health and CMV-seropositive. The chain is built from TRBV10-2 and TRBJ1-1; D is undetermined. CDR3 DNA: TGCGCCAGCAGGGTAGTTTCCACGAACACTGAAGCTTTCTTT. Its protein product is CASRVVSTNTEAFF.